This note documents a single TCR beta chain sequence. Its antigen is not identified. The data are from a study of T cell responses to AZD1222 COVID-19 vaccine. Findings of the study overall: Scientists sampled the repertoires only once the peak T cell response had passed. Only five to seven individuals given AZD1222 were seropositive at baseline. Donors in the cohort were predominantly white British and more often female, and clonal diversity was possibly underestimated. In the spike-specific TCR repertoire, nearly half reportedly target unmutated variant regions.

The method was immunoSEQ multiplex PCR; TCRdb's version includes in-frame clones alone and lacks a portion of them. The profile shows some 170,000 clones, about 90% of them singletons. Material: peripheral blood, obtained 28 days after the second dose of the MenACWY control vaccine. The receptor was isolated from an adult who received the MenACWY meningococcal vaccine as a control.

The CDR3 is CASSFLTGVEQYF. Written as DNA, the CDR3 is TGTGCCAGCAGCTTCCTAACAGGGGTCGAGCAGTACTTC. This chain joins TRBV5-6 and TRBJ2-7; TRBD1 agrees at 7 bases. Germline CDR1 is SGHDT and CDR2 is YYEEEE. The length of the CDR3 is 13 residues. Unmatched junction bases numbered 5, after V lost 2 bases and J lost 6 bases.